This T cell receptor (beta chain) originates from a study of blood T cell repertoires in COVID-19. Study at large: Whether acute or convalescent, the COVID-19 samples came from the United States, Italy and Spain. PBMCs, B-cell-depleted T cells, or T cells provided the cDNA or gDNA that made up the material.

In the authors' methods: It was from reference gene primer amplification that nucleated cell counts were estimated. The method was immunoSEQ multiplex PCR; TCRdb's version includes in-frame clones alone and lacks a portion of them. V and J calls and clone size come straight from that table; D and trimming were deduced from the DNA. The sample lists around 300,000 clones; about nine tenths were seen once. Germline values: CDR1 KGHSH, CDR2 LQKENI. The ends were cut back, 3 bases at V and 4 bases at J, with 18 bases in the middle. There are 16 residues in the CDR3. The source is a man younger than 35 with active or convalescent COVID-19. Sequencing used peripheral blood. The rearrangement joins TRBV18 to TRBJ1-1, with D possibly matching TRBD1 (5 bases). The CDR3 protein is CASSPTAAWRGTEAFF. CDR3 nucleotide sequence: TGTGCCAGCTCACCTACGGCTGCTTGGAGGGGCACTGAAGCTTTCTTT.